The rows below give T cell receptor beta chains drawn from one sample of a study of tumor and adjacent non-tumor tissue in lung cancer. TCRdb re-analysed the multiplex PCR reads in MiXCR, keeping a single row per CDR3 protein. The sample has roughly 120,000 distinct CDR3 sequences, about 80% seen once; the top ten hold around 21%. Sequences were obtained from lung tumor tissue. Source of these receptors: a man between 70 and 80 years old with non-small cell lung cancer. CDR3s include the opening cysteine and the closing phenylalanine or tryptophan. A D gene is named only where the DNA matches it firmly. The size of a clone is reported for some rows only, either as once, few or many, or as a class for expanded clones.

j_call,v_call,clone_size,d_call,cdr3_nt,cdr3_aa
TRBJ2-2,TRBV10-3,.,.,TGTGCCATAATCGATGAGAACACCGGGGATCTGTTTTTT,CAIIDENTGDLFF
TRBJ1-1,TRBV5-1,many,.,TGCGCCAGCAGCTTGTTTGGGATGAACACTGAAGCTTTCTTT,CASSLFGMNTEAFF
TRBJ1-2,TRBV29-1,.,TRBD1,TGCAGAGTTGGGACAGGCGAATTCTATGGCTACACCTTC,CRVGTGEFYGYTF
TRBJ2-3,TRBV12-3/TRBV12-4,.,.,TGTGCCAGCCGGGGAACCGTTCGGGATACGCAATATTTT,CASRGTVRDTQYF
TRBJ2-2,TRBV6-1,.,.,TGTGCCGGCAGTGAATTGATGGGCACCGGGGACCTGTTTTTT,CAGSELMGTGDLFF
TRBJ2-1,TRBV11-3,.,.,TGTGCCAGCAGCCTCCTACAGGCTAACGGGGGCTACAATGAGCAGTTCTTC,CASSLLQANGGYNEQFF
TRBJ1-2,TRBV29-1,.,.,TGCACCGTTCTCCAGACTGGAGCCTATGGCTACACTTTC,CTVLQTGAYGYTF
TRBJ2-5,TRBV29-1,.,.,TGCAGCATTCAAGGACTCCCGACTTATACCTACTTC,CSIQGLPTYTYF
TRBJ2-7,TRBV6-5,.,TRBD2,TGTGCCGTCGGAAAGAGACTAGCAGGTTCTTACGAGCAGCAGTTC,CAVGKRLAGSYEQQF
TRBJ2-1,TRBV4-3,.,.,TGCGCCAGCAGCCAAGACTCAGGAGGAGCTGAATACAATGAGCAGTTCTTC,CASSQDSGGAEYNEQFF
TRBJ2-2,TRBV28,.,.,TGTGCCAACAGTTCGATCAACCCAGGGGATCCCGGGGGGCTGTTTTTT,CANSSINPGDPGGLFF
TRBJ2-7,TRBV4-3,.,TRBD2,TGCGCCAACAGCCAAGCCCGTAACTCAAAAGGACTAGCGGGAGGCTCATACGAGCAGTACTTC,CANSQARNSKGLAGGSYEQYF
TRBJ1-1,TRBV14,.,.,TGTGCCAGCAGCCAAGATGGCGCGGGGAGATGGGCTGAAGCTTTCTTT,CASSQDGAGRWAEAFF
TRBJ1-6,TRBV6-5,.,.,TGTGCCAGCGGAAGACTTAATTCACCCCTCCACTTT,CASGRLNSPLHF
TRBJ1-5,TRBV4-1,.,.,TGCCCCAGCGCCAAGTATCTGACGGGGGATAGCAATCAGCCCCACCATTTT,CPSAKYLTGDSNQPHHF
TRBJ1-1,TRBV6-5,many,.,TGTGCCAGCAGTTACTCGGCAGGGAAAGGAGCTTTCTTT,CASSYSAGKGAFF
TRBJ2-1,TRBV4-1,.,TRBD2,TGCGCCAGCAGTCGAATAGGGACTAGTGCAAACAATGAGCAGTTCTTC,CASSRIGTSANNEQFF
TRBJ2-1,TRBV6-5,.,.,TGTGCCAGCAGTTCTCGCTGGGCAGGGAAGAATGACCAGATCTTC,CASSSRWAGKNDQIF
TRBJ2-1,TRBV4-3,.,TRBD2,TGCGCCGGCAGCCAAGACCCAGCGGGAGCTGAATACGATAAGCAGTTCTTC,CAGSQDPAGAEYDKQFF
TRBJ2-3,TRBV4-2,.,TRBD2,TGTGCCAATTCGGGAGGGGGTGTGACAGATACGCAGTATTTT,CANSGGGVTDTQYF
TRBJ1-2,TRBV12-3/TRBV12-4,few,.,TGTGCCAGTACCCTGGAAGGTGGCTACACCTTC,CASTLEGGYTF
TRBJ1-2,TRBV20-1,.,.,TGCACTGCTGAGGGGCTTTCTGGCTACACCTTC,CTAEGLSGYTF
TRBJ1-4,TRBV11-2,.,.,TGTGCGAGCAGCATACTCAGAGGAGGAAAACTGTTTTTT,CASSILRGGKLFF
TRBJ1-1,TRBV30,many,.,TGTGCCTGGAGGGGGACCAGTGAAGCTTTCTTT,CAWRGTSEAFF
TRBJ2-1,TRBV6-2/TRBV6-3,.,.,TGTGCCAGCAACGGAGGCGCTTACAATGAGCAATTCTTC,CASNGGAYNEQFF
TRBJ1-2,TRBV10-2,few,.,TGCGCCAACAGTGAGTCGAGGAATCAGAGCTATGGCTACACCTTC,CANSESRNQSYGYTF
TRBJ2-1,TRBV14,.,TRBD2,TGTGCCAGCAGTCGAGAGCTAGCGGGAGGACATGAGCAGTTCTTC,CASSRELAGGHEQFF
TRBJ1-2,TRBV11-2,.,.,TGTGCCAGCAGCTTAGATAGGTGGGGTGAATACACCTTC,CASSLDRWGEYTF
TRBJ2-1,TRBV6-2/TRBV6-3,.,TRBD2,TGTGCCAGTAGTTCTAGCGGGAGGGCCCTAAATGAGCAGTTCTTC,CASSSSGRALNEQFF
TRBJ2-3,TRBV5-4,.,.,TGTGCCAGCAGTCGGGACAACCCGGATAGGCAGTATTTT,CASSRDNPDRQYF
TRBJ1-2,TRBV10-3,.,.,TGTACCATCAGTGTTGAGCAGAGCCACCGCTACACCTTC,CTISVEQSHRYTF
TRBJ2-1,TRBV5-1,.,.,TGCGCCAGCAGCTTGGTAATTGACATTGAGCAGTTCTTC,CASSLVIDIEQFF
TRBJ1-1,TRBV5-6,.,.,TGTGCCAGCAGCTATATGATGAACACTGAAGCTTTCTTT,CASSYMMNTEAFF
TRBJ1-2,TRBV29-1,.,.,TGCATCGCTGTCTCACAGGCTAACTATGGCTACACCTTC,CIAVSQANYGYTF
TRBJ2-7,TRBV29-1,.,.,TGCAGCGCTCAACTGGGAACCTACGAACAGTACTTC,CSAQLGTYEQYF